A single sample is the source of the 11 T cell receptor beta chains below, sequenced in a study of regulatory T cells in long-lasting Graves disease. Researchers made TCR beta libraries by using iRepertoire HTBI primers and running Arm-PCR on CDR3 regions. TCRdb re-called the multiplex PCR reads with MiXCR, one entry per CDR3 protein. The table records 300,000 to 500,000 distinct CDR3 sequences, around 21% of them present only once. Time point meaning: persistent/refractory GD, antithyroid drugs over 5 years with positive TRAb. PBMC RNA served as the TCR library source. Specimen: peripheral blood mononuclear cells (PBMCs), collected when the disease was refractory, from a patient treated with antithyroid drugs. The receptors originated from a female donor with Graves disease.

This clonotype was seen repeatedly, ten times or more. This chain joins TRBV28 and TRBJ1-1; 8 bases match TRBD1. CDR3 size: 13 residues. Germline V lookup: CDR1 MDHEN, CDR2 SYDVKM. V lost 8 bases, J lost 4 bases, and 6 bases stayed unmatched. CDR3 bases: TGTGCCAGCGCGGCCAGGGGGCGCACTGAAGCTTTCTTT. This translates into CASAARGRTEAFF.

In this sample, this clonotype turned up many times. This rearrangement joins TRBV28 to TRBJ2-2; possibly TRBD1 for D (6 bases). Deletions cut 3 bases from V and 5 bases from J, with 16 bases between. The CDR3 is 16 residues long. Per the germline V gene, CDR1 is MDHEN and CDR2 is SYDVKM. The DNA for the CDR3 is TGTGCCAGCAGTTTTACCAACCTAACAGGGACCGGGGAGCTGTTTTTT. Residues: CASSFTNLTGTGELFF. The full variable domain, its missing parts supplied by reference TRBV28 and TRBJ2-2, is DVKVTQSSRYLVKRTGEKVFLECVQDMDHENMFWYRQDPGLGLRLIYFSYDVKMKEKGDIPEGYSVSREKKERFSLILESASTNQTSMYLCASSFTNLTGTGELFFGEGSRLTVL.

In this sample, this clonotype turned up a few times. This chain joins TRBV7-3 and TRBJ2-5; maybe TRBD1 (6 bases). Germline V gene sequence: CDR1 SGHTA, CDR2 FQGTGA. V dropped 2 bases and J dropped 10 bases, with 26 bases sitting between them. CDR3 length: 17 amino acids. The CDR3 sequence: CASSLSWVWGQTRSQYF. The CDR3 nucleotides are TGTGCCAGCAGCTTATCTTGGGTGTGGGGACAAACGAGAAGCCAGTACTTC.

Ten or more counts support this clonotype. The CDR3 is CASSLGGAQYGYTF. The CDR3 DNA reads as TGTGCCAGCAGTTTAGGTGGGGCGCAGTATGGCTACACCTTC. The chain couples TRBV12-3 or TRBV12-4 to TRBJ1-2; D perhaps matches TRBD1 (5 bases). The germline V and J ends were trimmed by 1 base and 5 bases, with 11 bases remaining between them. The CDR3 extends over 14 amino acids.

The J gene is TRBJ2-2, the V gene TRBV5-4, with D tentatively TRBD1 (5 bases). The V end was cut by 0 bases, the J end by 0 bases, with 9 bases between. The germline V gene has CDR1 SGHNT and CDR2 YYREEE (reference sequence). The length of the CDR3 is 16 residues. The CDR3 protein is CASSLGQTANTGELFF. The CDR3 nucleotides read TGTGCCAGCAGCTTGGGACAGACCGCGAACACCGGGGAGCTGTTTTTT.

This clonotype was recorded at least ten times. The CDR3 sequence: CASSHGQGTEAFF. DNA of the CDR3: TGTGCCAGCAGCCACGGCCAGGGCACTGAAGCTTTCTTT. The rearrangement joins TRBV7-3 to TRBJ1-1; perhaps TRBD1 as D (5 bases). This CDR3 is 13 amino acids long. Germline CDR1 SGHTA, CDR2 FQGTGA. Trimming cost V 5 bases and J 4 bases, with 11 bases left between them.

Ten or more counts support this clonotype. The chain is built from TRBV20-1 and TRBJ2-5, with 13 bases identical to TRBD2. J was trimmed by 4 bases and V by 0 bases; bases with no gene match: 5. The CDR3 covers 16 residues. CDR1 is DFQATT, CDR2 SNEGSKA, per germline (reference sequence). CDR3 in DNA: TGCAGTGCTAGAGAGTGGACTAGCGGGAGTGCAGAGACCCAGTACTTC. Protein: CSAREWTSGSAETQYF.

The rearrangement uses TRBV5-6 and TRBJ2-7; possible D gene TRBD2, 6 bases. The germline V and J ends were trimmed by 4 bases and 3 bases, with 14 bases remaining between them. CDR1 is SGHDT, CDR2 YYEEEE, per germline. CDR3 size: 14 residues. CDR3 coding DNA: TGTGCCAGCAGCCCGACCGACGGGAGCTACGAGCAGTACTTC. Translation: CASSPTDGSYEQYF. Based on the CDR3 plus reference TRBV5-6 and TRBJ2-7, the full variable domain is DAGVTQSPTHLIKTRGQQVTLRCSPKSGHDTVSWYQQALGQGPQFIFQYYEEEERQRGNFPDRFSGHQFPNYSSELNVNALLLGDSALYLCASSPTDGSYEQYFGPGTRLTVT.

The DNA of the CDR3 is TGTGCCAGCAGTTACCCACAGGGAAGGGGGTCCGGGGAGCTGTTTTTT. Protein sequence: CASSYPQGRGSGELFF. The V call is TRBV6-5, the J call TRBJ2-2; the D gene is possibly TRBD1 (6 bases). The length of the CDR3 is 16 residues. Between the trimmed V and J ends, which lost 2 bases and 6 bases, there was a span of 16 bases. Germline V gives CDR1 MNHEY, CDR2 SVGAGI.

This chain joins TRBV3-1 and TRBJ1-1; perhaps TRBD1 as D (6 bases). This CDR3 is 15 amino acids long. CDR1 and CDR2 (germline): LGHDT, YNNKEL (reference sequence). Trimming shortened V by 3 bases and J by 1 base, and 12 bases separated the two germline ends. CDR3 DNA sequence: TGTGCCAGCAGCCAGGAAACAGGGTGGAACACTGAAGCTTTCTTT. Amino acids: CASSQETGWNTEAFF.

This clonotype has a handful of counts. The V gene is TRBV5-1, the J gene TRBJ1-1; 8 nucleotides align to TRBD1. The CDR3 loop spans 18 amino acids. J gave up 0 bases and V 0 bases, and 10 bases lay outside the gene matches. Germline values: CDR1 SGHRS, CDR2 YFSETQ. The CDR3 spells CASSLEVLRGQMNTEAFF. The CDR3 bases are TGCGCCAGCAGCTTGGAGGTTCTCAGGGGGCAGATGAACACTGAAGCTTTCTTT.